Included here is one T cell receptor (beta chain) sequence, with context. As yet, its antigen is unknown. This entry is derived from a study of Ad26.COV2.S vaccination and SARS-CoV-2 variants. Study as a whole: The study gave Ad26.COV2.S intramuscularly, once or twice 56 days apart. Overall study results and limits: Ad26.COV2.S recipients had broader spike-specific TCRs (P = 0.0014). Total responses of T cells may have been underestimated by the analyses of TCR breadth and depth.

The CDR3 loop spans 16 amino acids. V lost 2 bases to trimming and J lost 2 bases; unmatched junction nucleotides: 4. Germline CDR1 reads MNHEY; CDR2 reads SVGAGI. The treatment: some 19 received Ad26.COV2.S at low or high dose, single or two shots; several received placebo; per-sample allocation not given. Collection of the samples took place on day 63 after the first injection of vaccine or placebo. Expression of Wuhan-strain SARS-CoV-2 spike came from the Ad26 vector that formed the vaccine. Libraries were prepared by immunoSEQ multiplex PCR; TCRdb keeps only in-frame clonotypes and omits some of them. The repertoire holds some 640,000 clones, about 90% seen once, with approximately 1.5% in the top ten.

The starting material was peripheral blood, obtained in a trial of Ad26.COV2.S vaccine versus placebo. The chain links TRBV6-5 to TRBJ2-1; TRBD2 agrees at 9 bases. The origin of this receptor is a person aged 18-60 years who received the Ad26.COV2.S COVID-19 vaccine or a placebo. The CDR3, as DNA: TGTGCCAGCAGTTACAGGGGGACTAGCACCTACAATGAGCAGTTCTTC. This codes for CASSYRGTSTYNEQFF.